This TCR beta chain was observed in a study of lymphopenia after photon versus proton radiotherapy. Germline V gene sequence: CDR1 MGHRA, CDR2 YSYEKL. This CDR3 region has 17 residues. The V and J ends lost 1 base and 3 bases, in that order; junction bases with no gene match: 9. Method: immunoSEQ multiplex PCR; TCRdb's copy keeps in-frame clones and lacks some. The sample carries about 64,000 clones, about nine tenths recorded once. This TCR was recovered from an elderly man with esophageal cancer. The sequenced sample was peripheral blood, obtained from a patient treated with proton-based radiotherapy. V is TRBV4-1 and J is TRBJ1-2; 9 nucleotides align to TRBD1. CDR3 region: CASSQVIGQGFHYGYTF. The DNA for the CDR3 is TGCGCCAGCAGCCAAGTTATAGGACAGGGGTTTCACTATGGCTACACCTTC.